The clone carrying this TCR beta chain was seen a single time. This specimen comes from a study of technical replicates of blood from a few donors. Germline CDR1 is SGDLS and CDR2 is YYNGEE. The length of the CDR3 is 15 residues. Trimming pared 2 bases from V and 7 bases from J, leaving 18 bases between. Sequencing used immunoSEQ multiplex PCR; TCRdb keeps in-frame clones, though not all of them. The sample has approximately 70,000 clones, about 98% seen once; the top ten hold approximately 0.17%. The sequence derives from a human donor in good health. Material: T cells isolated from PBMCs. The chain is built from TRBV9 and TRBJ1-1; D is ambiguous. CDR3 sequence reads: CASSVSGSSVFEAFF. The CDR3, as DNA: TGTGCCAGCAGCGTTTCTGGGAGTAGTGTCTTTGAAGCTTTCTTT.